This is a list of T cell receptor beta chains from one sample in a study of T cells expressing NK-cell markers. For each CDR3 protein, TCRdb gives one entry from its re-call of the 5' RACE reads, without DNA. The listing records 250,000 to 300,000 distinct CDR3 sequences. The sequenced material came from blood T cells: a sorted CD56 or NKG2C T cell subset, CD4+ or CD8+ T cells, or bulk PBMC T cells (not recorded which). These receptors were collected from a woman between 18 and 69 years old in good health. The CDR3 runs from the conserved cysteine through the conserved F or W. The order of the fields is J gene, V gene, CDR3 protein.

>TRBJ2-1|TRBV5-1
CASSLAGLGNEQFF
>TRBJ2-5|TRBV19
CASTKDRGETQYF
>TRBJ1-2|TRBV12-3/TRBV12-4
CASSPRLGGYGYTF
>TRBJ1-2|TRBV6-1
CASSEARGQGVTGYTF
>TRBJ1-4|TRBV12-3/TRBV12-4
CASRRGGKNEKLFF
>TRBJ1-1|TRBV7-2
CASSREMNTEAFF
>TRBJ1-4|TRBV7-2
CASRQLGGEKLFF
>TRBJ1-5|TRBV10-3
CAITGQTNQPQHF
>TRBJ1-1|TRBV18
CASSIAVGTEAFF
>TRBJ2-1|TRBV4-3
CASSPNGANQGQFF
>TRBJ1-5|TRBV10-2
CASSELGYNQPQHF
>TRBJ1-6|TRBV11-2
CASSFFRSYNSPLHF
>TRBJ1-5|TRBV10-1
CASSDGYSNQPQHF
>TRBJ1-2|TRBV27
CASSFLRPGQGTSYGYTF
>TRBJ2-1|TRBV24-1
CATSDGGLGQGPSGEQFF
>TRBJ1-2|TRBV11-2
CASSLGESVSYTF
>TRBJ2-5|TRBV7-2
CASSLARTPQETQYF
>TRBJ1-1|TRBV19
CASSLRTGDLNTEAFF
>TRBJ1-1|TRBV7-2
CASSPPGRKNTEAFF
>TRBJ1-6|TRBV20-1
CSARAVNNSPLHF
>TRBJ2-1|TRBV5-1
CASSTSGPYNEQFF
>TRBJ1-6|TRBV20-1
CSAGKQGPYAPLHF
>TRBJ2-7|TRBV14
CASSQEVRPYEQYF
>TRBJ2-2|TRBV6-2/TRBV6-3
CAHGQGYTGELFF
>TRBJ2-4|TRBV7-2
CASSPLGGEGIQYF
>TRBJ1-5|TRBV29-1
CSVGAGGSNQPQHF
>TRBJ2-6|TRBV6-1
CASTRGGGSGANVLTF
>TRBJ2-7|TRBV20-1
CSPHSGNYEQYF
>TRBJ1-3|TRBV29-1
CSARGVGNTIYF
>TRBJ2-3|TRBV18
CASSPPGPIDTQYF
>TRBJ2-3|TRBV6-5
CASSYGVSTDTQYF
>TRBJ2-7|TRBV7-9
CASSNLRDRLLEQYF